These 30 T cell receptor beta chains came from one sample sequenced in a study of Graves' ophthalmopathy and Graves' hyperthyroidism. The authors amplified TCR beta CDR3 regions from RNA transcripts. HTBI-primed RT-PCR formed the first round, and a multiplex PCR formed the second. Each CDR3 protein gets one entry after TCRdb re-called the multiplex PCR reads with MiXCR. The sample has some 240,000 distinct CDR3 sequences; 45% are singletons. Sequenced: peripheral blood. The receptor set was obtained from an adult man with Graves' ophthalmopathy.

The chain combines TRBV20-1 with TRBJ2-5; 11 bases are a match to TRBD1. V shed 2 bases and J 4 bases; nucleotides not matched to a gene: 6. The CDR3 consists of 15 residues. CDR1 DFQATT and CDR2 SNEGSKA come from the germline V gene (reference sequence). The CDR3 sequence: CSARRTGGFGETQYF. The CDR3 DNA reads TGCAGTGCTAGAAGGACAGGGGGCTTCGGAGAGACCCAGTACTTC.

The rearrangement links TRBV2 to TRBJ1-2, with D maybe TRBD1 (5 bases). The CDR3 sequence is 15 residues long. The germline CDR1 and CDR2 sequences are SNHLY and FYNNEI. V lost 5 bases to trimming and J lost 4 bases, with 17 bases between them. Written as DNA, the CDR3 is TGTGCCAGCAGTTCCCTCCGGGGCCCCCTCTATGGCTACACCTTC. As protein: CASSSLRGPLYGYTF.

This chain links TRBV2 with TRBJ2-7; weak D call: TRBD2 (6 bases). Germline CDR1 SNHLY, CDR2 FYNNEI. The CDR3 spans 13 residues. Trimming cost V 8 bases and J 1 base, with 12 bases left between them. CDR3 amino acids: CASRDFLSYEQYF. The DNA for the CDR3 is TGTGCCAGCCGGGACTTTCTGTCCTACGAGCAGTACTTC.

This clonotype was observed a few times. The chain combines TRBV20-1 with TRBJ2-7; tentative D call: TRBD2 (6 bases). The CDR3 has 16 amino acids. CDR1 is DFQATT, CDR2 SNEGSKA, per germline (reference sequence). Deletions cut 0 bases from V and 3 bases from J, with 18 bases between. The CDR3 DNA follows: TGCAGTGCTAGAGATCGATTGACTAGAGGTGGCTACGAGCAGTACTTC. Amino acids: CSARDRLTRGGYEQYF.

This clonotype was observed a few times. The chain employs TRBV5-1 and TRBJ2-5; 7 bases match TRBD2. The length of the CDR3 is 14 residues. CDR1 SGHRS and CDR2 YFSETQ come from the germline V gene. J gave up 5 bases and V 5 bases, and 9 bases lay outside the gene matches. The CDR3 coding sequence is TGCGCCAGCAGGGAGACTAGCTTGGGGGAGACCCAGTACTTC. Protein: CASRETSLGETQYF.

Concerning this clonotype: One end of the junction is discordant with germline, which a read error may explain. The chain recombines TRBV24-1 with TRBJ2-5, with D uncertain. CDR3 length equals 15 residues. CDR1 is KGHDR and CDR2 is SFDVKD in the germline V gene. The chain's CDR3 is CAASDPGRSQETQYF. CDR3 DNA sequence: TGTGCCGCCAGTGACCCCGGCCGAAGCCAAGAGACCCAGTACTTC.

This clonotype has only a few counts. The V and J genes are TRBV7-9 and TRBJ2-7, with D unclear. Between the trimmed V and J ends, which lost 5 bases and 2 bases, there was a span of 16 bases. The length of the CDR3 is 15 residues. Germline CDR1 reads SEHNR; CDR2 reads FQNEAQ (reference sequence). CDR3 in amino acids: CASSPHGPKTYEQYF. CDR3 bases: TGTGCCAGCAGCCCCCACGGACCCAAAACCTACGAGCAGTACTTC.

This clonotype turned up a few times. V usage is TRBV15 and J usage is TRBJ1-4, with D unclear. The ends were cut back, 3 bases at V and 0 bases at J, with 8 bases in the middle. This CDR3 spans 15 amino acids. From germline, CDR1 is LNHNV and CDR2 YYDKDF (reference sequence). CDR3 sequence: CATSRSHATNEKLFF. The CDR3 DNA reads as TGTGCCACCAGCAGGTCACACGCAACTAATGAAAAACTGTTTTTT.

The chain employs TRBV27 and TRBJ1-2; no clear D. The CDR3 spans 14 residues. The germline gives CDR1 MNHEY, CDR2 SMNVEV (reference sequence). Trimming cost V 8 bases and J 4 bases, with 17 bases left between them. Written as DNA, the CDR3 is TGTGCCAGCGGTCTCCGGCAGGTCGCCTATGGCTACACCTTC. Encoded protein: CASGLRQVAYGYTF.

This clonotype was recorded a few times. The CDR3 region is CASSDSPTGAYEQYF. The CDR3 DNA reads TGTGCCAGCAGTGACTCACCGACAGGGGCCTACGAGCAGTACTTC. The chain links TRBV6-4 to TRBJ2-7; 8 bases are shared with TRBD1. The CDR3 loop spans 15 amino acids. Germline assignment: CDR1 MRHNA and CDR2 SNTAGT. V shed 0 bases and J 2 bases; nucleotides not matched to a gene: 3.

This clonotype was observed a handful of times. CDR3 sequence reads: CSGREDNTGELFF. DNA of the CDR3: TGCAGCGGCCGGGAGGATAACACCGGGGAGCTGTTTTTT. The genes are TRBV29-1 and TRBJ2-2; TRBD2 matches 7 bases. CDR3 length: 13 amino acids. CDR1 SQVTM and CDR2 ANQGSEA come from the germline V gene. The V segment lost 7 bases and the J segment 2 bases; nucleotides outside the gene matches: 4.

This clonotype was recorded once. One end of the junction varies from germline; a read error may be responsible. This chain connects TRBV5-1 to TRBJ1-4, with a possible D match to TRBD1 (6 bases). The germline CDR1 and CDR2 sequences are SGHRS and YFSETQ. CDR3 length: 14 residues. Here the CDR3 reads CVSSTTGSNEKLFF. CDR3 nucleotide sequence: TGCGTCAGCAGCACGACAGGATCTAATGAAAAACTGTTTTTT.

On this clonotype: The junction does not match germline at one end; this may be a read error. V is TRBV9 and J is TRBJ1-1; D may be TRBD1 (5 bases). The germline V gene encodes CDR1 SGDLS and CDR2 YYNGEE. The CDR3 loop spans 13 amino acids. CDR3 protein: CAGSVGPNTEAFF. The CDR3 DNA reads TGTGCCGGCAGCGTGGGGCCGAACACTGAAGCTTTCTTT.

This clonotype was detected a few times. The chain recombines TRBV7-9 with TRBJ2-7; 7 bases match TRBD1. The CDR3 is 13 amino acids. Trimming cost V 5 bases and J 5 bases; bases outside gene matches: 6. Germline CDR1 is SEHNR and CDR2 is FQNEAQ (reference sequence). The chain's CDR3 is CASSPRGQNEQYF. The CDR3 DNA follows: TGTGCCAGCAGCCCCCGGGGACAGAACGAGCAGTACTTC. Full variable domain (remainder filled in from reference TRBV7-9 and TRBJ2-7): DTGVSQNPRHKITKRGQNVTFRCDPISEHNRLYWYRQTLGQGPEFLTYFQNEAQLEKSRLLSDRFSAERPKGSFSTLEIQRTEQGDSAMYLCASSPRGQNEQYFGPGTRLTVT.

The V and J genes are TRBV7-2 and TRBJ2-7; D is ambiguous. The CDR3 contains 15 residues. CDR1 SGHTA and CDR2 FQGNSA come from the germline V gene. Trimming removed 1 base from V and 3 bases from J, with 13 bases in between. CDR3 DNA: TGTGCCAGCAGCTTAGATCTTACGGATAGCTACGAGCAGTACTTC. This gives the protein CASSLDLTDSYEQYF.

In regard to this clonotype: Relative to the germline gene, one junction end is altered; a read error may explain this. The rearrangement uses TRBV9 and TRBJ2-5; either TRBD1 or TRBD2 may supply D (7 bases each). The length of the CDR3 is 16 residues. The germline V gene has CDR1 SGDLS and CDR2 YYNGEE. CDR3 protein: CASSLGRGLDQETQYF. The CDR3 bases are TGCGCCAGCAGCTTGGGGAGGGGGCTGGACCAAGAGACCCAGTACTTC.

The chain recombines TRBV20-1 with TRBJ1-5; D ambiguous. Trimming shortened V by 3 bases and J by 1 base, and 7 bases separated the two germline ends. Per germline, CDR1 DFQATT and CDR2 SNEGSKA (reference sequence). This CDR3 contains 13 residues. The CDR3 sequence is CSASRDSNQPQHF. The CDR3, as DNA: TGCAGTGCTAGTCGCGACAGCAATCAGCCCCAGCATTTT.

As for this clonotype: One end of the junction does not line up with germline, which may come from a read error. The chain is built from TRBV15 and TRBJ2-2; 8 bases are shared with TRBD2. Looked up from germline, CDR1 is LNHNV and CDR2 is YYDKDF (reference sequence). The CDR3 consists of 19 residues. The CDR3 DNA is TGTGCCACCAGCAGAGATCTTATAACGTATAGCGGGAAGGCCGGGGAGCTGCTTTTT. Translation: CATSRDLITYSGKAGELLF.

The J gene is TRBJ1-3, the V gene TRBV20-1; TRBD1 is a possible D gene (5 bases). This CDR3 region has 14 residues. Trimming shortened V by 3 bases and J by 4 bases, and 13 bases separated the two germline ends. CDR1 DFQATT and CDR2 SNEGSKA come from the germline V gene (reference sequence). In DNA form, the CDR3 reads TGCAGTGCTAGTCAGGGACTCTGGGGAAACACCATATATTTT. Amino acid sequence: CSASQGLWGNTIYF.

This clonotype was seen a handful of times. This rearrangement joins TRBV7-3 to TRBJ2-2; D remains unclear. The V and J ends lost 2 bases and 4 bases respectively, with 14 bases between them. This CDR3 spans 16 amino acids. Per germline, CDR1 SGHTA and CDR2 FQGTGA. The CDR3 region has the DNA TGTGCCAGCAGCTTATGGCCGGGCGGCATCACCGGGGAGCTGTTTTTT. It codes for CASSLWPGGITGELFF.

In the case of this clonotype: A read error may explain this, as a much larger clone is one base away. Since the CDR3 does not end with the conserved phenylalanine or tryptophan, this likely comes from a read error. The J gene is TRBJ1-5, the V gene TRBV29-1; D gene ambiguous. Trimming stripped 4 bases from V and 1 base from J, with 11 bases between. Germline CDR1 and CDR2: SQVTM and ANQGSEA. The CDR3 is 14 amino acids. DNA of the CDR3: TGCAGCGTTGGCTCGTTGGGCAGCAATCAGCCCCAGCATCTT. Its translation is CSVGSLGSNQPQHL.

The genes are TRBV7-8 and TRBJ2-7; 11 positions agree with TRBD2. Germline CDR1 is SGHVS and CDR2 is FQNEAQ. Germline trimming cut 9 bases from V and 2 bases from J; bases unmatched to any gene: 12. The CDR3 length is 16 residues. CDR3 in amino acids: CASCVTSSGRPYEQYF. The CDR3, as DNA: TGTGCCAGTTGCGTAACCTCTAGCGGGAGGCCCTACGAGCAGTACTTC.

About this clonotype: A read error may account for a junction end that differs from germline. The rearrangement uses TRBV13 and TRBJ2-7; no clear D. CDR3 length: 13 amino acids. The germline V gene encodes CDR1 PRHDT and CDR2 FYEKMQ (reference sequence). The CDR3 DNA reads as TGCGCCAGCAGCCAAGATGGGGTCTACGAGCAGTACTTC. It codes for CASSQDGVYEQYF. The variable domain in full, with the rest retrieved from reference TRBV13 and TRBJ2-7, is AAGVIQSPRHLIKEKRETATLKCYPIPRHDTVYWYQQGPGQDPQFLISFYEKMQSDKGSIPDRFSAQQFSDYHSELNMSSLELGDSALYFCASSQDGVYEQYFGPGTRLTVT.

There are many counts of this clonotype. This chain joins TRBV7-2 and TRBJ1-3; D is uncertain. V dropped 6 bases and J dropped 0 bases, with 9 bases sitting between them. Germline values: CDR1 SGHTA, CDR2 FQGNSA. The CDR3 spans 14 residues. The CDR3 nucleotides read TGTGCCAGCAGTTTGGGCAGCTCTGGAAACACCATATATTTT. Its protein is CASSLGSSGNTIYF.

The V gene is TRBV5-1, the J gene TRBJ1-1, with a weak D call TRBD1 (6 bases). In germline, CDR1 is SGHRS, CDR2 YFSETQ. Trimming took 4 bases from V and 4 from J, leaving 11 bases between them. This CDR3 contains 13 residues. CDR3 in amino acids: CASSPLGATEAFF. The CDR3 DNA is TGCGCCAGCAGCCCGTTGGGGGCCACTGAAGCTTTCTTT.

Only a few counts were recorded for this clonotype. This chain connects TRBV7-8 to TRBJ1-2, with a weak D call TRBD1 (5 bases). Deletions cut 3 bases from V and 10 bases from J, with 15 bases between. The CDR3 totals 13 residues. Germline V gives CDR1 SGHVS, CDR2 FQNEAQ. As DNA, the CDR3 is TGTGCCAGCAGCTTCGGAGCCAGGGCCGTCTACACCTTC. The encoded protein is CASSFGARAVYTF. Full variable domain (outside the CDR3, taken from reference TRBV7-8 and TRBJ1-2): GAGVSQSPRYKVAKRGQDVALRCDPISGHVSLFWYQQALGQGPEFLTYFQNEAQLDKSGLPSDRFFAERPEGSVSTLKIQRTQQEDSAVYLCASSFGARAVYTFGSGTRLTVV.

This clonotype was detected only a few times. J is TRBJ2-7 and V is TRBV25-1; 7 nucleotides match TRBD1. V was clipped by 8 bases and J by 5 bases; unmatched bases: 12. Germline V gene data show CDR1 as MGHDK and CDR2 as SYGVNS. This CDR3 region has 14 residues. DNA for the CDR3: TGTGCCAGCTCGCCAGGACAGGCCAAGGACGAGCAGTACTTC. Translated, it gives CASSPGQAKDEQYF.

In this sample, this clonotype turned up a few times. This chain links TRBV7-2 with TRBJ2-2, with D unresolved. V was trimmed by 0 bases and J by 5 bases, leaving 10 bases between them. CDR3 length equals 15 residues. Germline values: CDR1 SGHTA, CDR2 FQGNSA. The CDR3 nucleotides read TGTGCCAGCAGCTTAGCCACCCGAACGACCGGGGAGCTGTTTTTT. Translation gives CASSLATRTTGELFF.

V and J are TRBV14 and TRBJ2-2, with TRBD1 as a possible D gene (6 bases). The CDR3 runs to 14 residues. CDR1 and CDR2 (germline): SGHDN, FVKESK. Trimming pared 8 bases from V and 15 bases from J, leaving 25 bases between. CDR3 sequence (DNA): TGTGCCAGCGGTCCTCCTGGGGACACCCTTTTGTTGTTTTTT. This translates into CASGPPGDTLLLFF. The whole variable domain, filled in from reference TRBV14 and TRBJ2-2, reads EAGVTQFPSHSVIEKGQTVTLRCDPISGHDNLYWYRRVMGKEIKFLLHFVKESKQDESGMPNNRFLAERTGGTYSTLKVQPAELEDSGVYFCASGPPGDTLLLFFGEGSRLTVL.

This clonotype was detected only a few times. The rearrangement links TRBV7-2 to TRBJ1-5; D is possibly TRBD1 (5 bases). V was pared by 1 base and J by 11 bases, with 15 bases between. CDR1 is SGHTA, CDR2 FQGNSA, per germline. CDR3 size: 14 residues. The CDR3 DNA follows: TGTGCCAGCAGCTTAGACCAGGGAGTTTCGGCCCAGCATTTT. This codes for CASSLDQGVSAQHF.